Reported below is one T cell receptor beta chain. Study processing details: The authors estimated nucleated cell counts from reference gene primer amplification. Only in-frame clones appear in the TCRdb table, and some are missing; sequencing was by immunoSEQ multiplex PCR. The V and J calls and clone size come from that table; D and trimming were worked out from the DNA. The sample carries more than 150,000 clones, nearly 90% recorded once. The data stem from a study of blood T cell repertoires in COVID-19. Study as a whole: The analysed material was cDNA or gDNA that came from T cells, B-cell-depleted T cells, or PBMCs.

CDR1 and CDR2 (germline): WSHSY, SAAADI. V lost 6 bases, J lost 5 bases, and 5 bases stayed unmatched. The CDR3 is 14 residues long. The TCR sequence derives from a man aged 45-65 years with acute or convalescent COVID-19. The sample was peripheral blood. The chain links TRBV10-2 to TRBJ2-3, with 10 bases identical to TRBD2. CDR3: CASRERGGIDTQYF. CDR3 nucleotide sequence: TGCGCCAGCAGGGAGCGGGGGGGCATAGATACGCAGTATTTT.